Listed below are T cell receptor beta chains from one sample, sequenced in a study of CD8 T cells in Susac syndrome. Via MiXCR, TCRdb re-called the immunoSEQ multiplex PCR reads, giving one row per CDR3 protein. This table holds some 250,000 distinct CDR3 sequences, 96% found once. What was sequenced was CD4+ T cells from PBMCs. All receptors come from a human donor with Susac syndrome. The CDR3 runs from the conserved cysteine through the conserved F or W. A D gene is named only where the DNA matches it firmly. A row's size may be missing; if present it is once, few, many or a size class.

CDR3nt: TGCAGCGCCGACCGGGGGCAGGCTCACACCGGGGAGCTGTTTTTT
CDR3aa: CSADRGQAHTGELFF
abundance: once
v_gene: TRBV29-1
j_gene: TRBJ2-2
d_gene: -

CDR3nt: TGTGCCAGCAGCCTTAGGGGACTAGCGGGCCCCTACGAGCAGTACTTC
CDR3aa: CASSLRGLAGPYEQYF
abundance: -
v_gene: TRBV12-3/TRBV12-4
j_gene: TRBJ2-7
d_gene: TRBD2

CDR3nt: TGCAGCGTGGGGAATAAAGGGGAGCTGTTTTTT
CDR3aa: CSVGNKGELFF
abundance: -
v_gene: TRBV29-1
j_gene: TRBJ2-2
d_gene: -

CDR3nt: TGCAGCGTTGAATTCTTGGGACTAGCGGGAGGCGAGCAGTACTTC
CDR3aa: CSVEFLGLAGGEQYF
abundance: -
v_gene: TRBV29-1
j_gene: TRBJ2-7
d_gene: TRBD2

CDR3nt: TGTGCCAGCAGCTTGGACCCTCGAGGCAGGGGGAACACTGAAGCTTTCTTT
CDR3aa: CASSLDPRGRGNTEAFF
abundance: -
v_gene: TRBV5-6
j_gene: TRBJ1-1
d_gene: -

CDR3nt: TGTGCCAGCAGCTCCCCCGCGACCCATGAGCAGTTCTTC
CDR3aa: CASSSPATHEQFF
abundance: -
v_gene: TRBV7-2
j_gene: TRBJ2-1
d_gene: -

CDR3nt: TGCAGTGCCGAGGGGTGGGAGGGGGACAATGAGCAGTTCTTC
CDR3aa: CSAEGWEGDNEQFF
abundance: -
v_gene: TRBV20-1
j_gene: TRBJ2-1
d_gene: -

CDR3nt: TGTGCCACCAGCTTCGGCAATCAAGAGACCCAGTACTTC
CDR3aa: CATSFGNQETQYF
abundance: -
v_gene: TRBV24-1
j_gene: TRBJ2-5
d_gene: -

CDR3nt: TGTGCCACCAGCAGAGTGGGCGGATTGAACACTGAAGCTTTCTTT
CDR3aa: CATSRVGGLNTEAFF
abundance: once
v_gene: TRBV15
j_gene: TRBJ1-1
d_gene: -

CDR3nt: TGTGGTACGAGGGGCTCTGGGGCCAACGTCCTGACTTTC
CDR3aa: CGTRGSGANVLTF
abundance: -
v_gene: TRBV12-3/TRBV12-4
j_gene: TRBJ2-6
d_gene: -

CDR3nt: TGTGCCAGCAGCCGGATGGGGATTTCCTACAATGAGCAGTTCTTC
CDR3aa: CASSRMGISYNEQFF
abundance: -
v_gene: TRBV7-9
j_gene: TRBJ2-1
d_gene: -

CDR3nt: TGTGCCAGTAGACAGATTAACACTGAAGCTTTCTTT
CDR3aa: CASRQINTEAFF
abundance: -
v_gene: TRBV5-6
j_gene: TRBJ1-1
d_gene: -

CDR3nt: TGTGCCAGCAGTTTATCGTGGGAGCACGAGCAGTACTTC
CDR3aa: CASSLSWEHEQYF
abundance: -
v_gene: TRBV27
j_gene: TRBJ2-7
d_gene: -

CDR3nt: TGTGCCAGCAGCCAACTGGGACAGGGGGACTACGAGCAGTACTTC
CDR3aa: CASSQLGQGDYEQYF
abundance: -
v_gene: TRBV11-2
j_gene: TRBJ2-7
d_gene: TRBD1

CDR3nt: TGCAGCGTTGTGGTGACTAGCGAGGTGGCTAGGGAGCAGTACTTC
CDR3aa: CSVVVTSEVAREQYF
abundance: -
v_gene: TRBV29-1
j_gene: TRBJ2-7
d_gene: TRBD2

CDR3nt: TGCAGTGCTAGAGGGGCGGTGAGACGGGAAGAGACCCAGTACTTC
CDR3aa: CSARGAVRREETQYF
abundance: -
v_gene: TRBV20-1
j_gene: TRBJ2-5
d_gene: -

CDR3nt: TGCAGCGTTGTCCTAGCAGCAGATACGCAGTATTTT
CDR3aa: CSVVLAADTQYF
abundance: -
v_gene: TRBV29-1
j_gene: TRBJ2-3
d_gene: -

CDR3nt: TGCAGCGGGGCGATGGACAGCTGGGAGACCCAGTACTTC
CDR3aa: CSGAMDSWETQYF
abundance: -
v_gene: TRBV29-1
j_gene: TRBJ2-5
d_gene: -

CDR3nt: TGCAGTGCTGTACCGGGACTGAGGTACGAGCAGTACTTC
CDR3aa: CSAVPGLRYEQYF
abundance: -
v_gene: TRBV20-1
j_gene: TRBJ2-7
d_gene: -

CDR3nt: TGCGCCAGCAGCCAACCCACAGGGGCTACCTACGAGCAGTACTTC
CDR3aa: CASSQPTGATYEQYF
abundance: -
v_gene: TRBV4-1
j_gene: TRBJ2-7
d_gene: TRBD1

CDR3nt: TGTGCCAGCAGTGAGTCTAGCGGGGCGAACACAGATACGCAGTATTTT
CDR3aa: CASSESSGANTDTQYF
abundance: -
v_gene: TRBV25-1
j_gene: TRBJ2-3
d_gene: TRBD2

CDR3nt: TGTGCCAGCAGCCCCTTCGCTAGTGGACAGACCCAGTACTTC
CDR3aa: CASSPFASGQTQYF
abundance: -
v_gene: TRBV9
j_gene: TRBJ2-5
d_gene: -

CDR3nt: TGCGCCAGCAGTGAGTCCAGGGTCCTCGAGGTTAGGTACTTC
CDR3aa: CASSESRVLEVRYF
abundance: -
v_gene: TRBV10-2
j_gene: TRBJ2-5
d_gene: -

CDR3nt: TGTGCCAGCTCACCAAAAGGCGGGGACGGGAGGAACGAGCAGTACTTC
CDR3aa: CASSPKGGDGRNEQYF
abundance: -
v_gene: TRBV18
j_gene: TRBJ2-7
d_gene: TRBD2

CDR3nt: TGTGCCAGCAGCGTAGGGGGCCCGGACCAAGAGACCCAGTACTTC
CDR3aa: CASSVGGPDQETQYF
abundance: -
v_gene: TRBV9
j_gene: TRBJ2-5
d_gene: -

CDR3nt: TGTGCCAGCAGTTTACGGACAGGGACCTACGAGCAGTACTTC
CDR3aa: CASSLRTGTYEQYF
abundance: few
v_gene: TRBV12-3/TRBV12-4
j_gene: TRBJ2-7
d_gene: TRBD1

CDR3nt: TGCAGTGCTAGGGATATGAGTCGAGTCGGGCAAGAGACCCAGTACTTC
CDR3aa: CSARDMSRVGQETQYF
abundance: -
v_gene: TRBV20-1
j_gene: TRBJ2-5
d_gene: -

CDR3nt: TGCAGCGACGCCCGGGACAGGGTATATGGCTACACCTTC
CDR3aa: CSDARDRVYGYTF
abundance: -
v_gene: TRBV29-1
j_gene: TRBJ1-2
d_gene: TRBD1

CDR3nt: TGTGCCTGGAGTGGACAGGGTTTCGGTAGTTCCTACGAGCAGTACTTC
CDR3aa: CAWSGQGFGSSYEQYF
abundance: once
v_gene: TRBV30
j_gene: TRBJ2-7
d_gene: TRBD1

CDR3nt: TGTGCCAGCAGTCCTCTAGTCGGAGGGCTTGGTGAGCAGTTCTTC
CDR3aa: CASSPLVGGLGEQFF
abundance: -
v_gene: TRBV3-1
j_gene: TRBJ2-1
d_gene: -

CDR3nt: TGCGCCAGCAGCCAAGGGTCTAGCCCCCGCTACGAGCAGTACTTC
CDR3aa: CASSQGSSPRYEQYF
abundance: -
v_gene: TRBV4-1
j_gene: TRBJ2-7
d_gene: -

CDR3nt: TGCGCCAGCAGCCAGCAGGAAGGGGGCCCTGAAGCTTTCTTT
CDR3aa: CASSQQEGGPEAFF
abundance: -
v_gene: TRBV4-1
j_gene: TRBJ1-1
d_gene: TRBD1

CDR3nt: TGTGCCAGTAGTAGGACGGTGCGGGACACTGAAGCTTTCTTT
CDR3aa: CASSRTVRDTEAFF
abundance: -
v_gene: TRBV19
j_gene: TRBJ1-1
d_gene: -

CDR3nt: TGTGCCTGGAGGGGGACAGGGAGTTACAATGAGCAGTTCTTC
CDR3aa: CAWRGTGSYNEQFF
abundance: -
v_gene: TRBV30
j_gene: TRBJ2-1
d_gene: TRBD1